This TCR beta chain was observed in a study of T cell clones after liver transplantation. Measured with immunoSEQ multiplex PCR; TCRdb has only the in-frame clones, and not every one. The table includes some 50,000 clones, around 70% detected once. This CDR3 is built from 11 residues. V was clipped by 5 bases and J by 7 bases, with 9 bases between them. The germline CDR1 and CDR2 sequences are MNHEY and SVGAGI. This clonotype was obtained from a human patient who received a liver transplant. Some T cells may be the graft donor's. Sequences were derived from CD4+ T cells from blood, sampled at the 22-month timepoint. The gene calls are TRBV6-5 and TRBJ2-7, with a weak D call TRBD1 (5 bases). The CDR3 nucleotides are TGTGCCAGCAGTCCTAGGGGTGAGCAGTACTTC. Amino acids: CASSPRGEQYF.